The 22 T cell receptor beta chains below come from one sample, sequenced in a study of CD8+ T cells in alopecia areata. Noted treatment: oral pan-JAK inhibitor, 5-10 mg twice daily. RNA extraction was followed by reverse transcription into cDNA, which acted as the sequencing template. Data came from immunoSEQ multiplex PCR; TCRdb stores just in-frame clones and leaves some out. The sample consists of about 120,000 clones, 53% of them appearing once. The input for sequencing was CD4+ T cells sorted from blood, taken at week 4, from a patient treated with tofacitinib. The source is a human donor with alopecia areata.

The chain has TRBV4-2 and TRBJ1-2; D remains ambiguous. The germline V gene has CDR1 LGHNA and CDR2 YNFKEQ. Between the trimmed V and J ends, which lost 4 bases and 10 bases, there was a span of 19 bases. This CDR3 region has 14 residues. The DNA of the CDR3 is TGTGCCAGCAGCCCCGGACGGCAGAATCGGGTCTACACCTTC. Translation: CASSPGRQNRVYTF.

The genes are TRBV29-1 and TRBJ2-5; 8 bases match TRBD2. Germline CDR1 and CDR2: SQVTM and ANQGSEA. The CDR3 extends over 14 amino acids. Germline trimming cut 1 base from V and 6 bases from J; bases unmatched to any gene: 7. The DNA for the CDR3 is TGCAGCGTTGAAGGCGGGGGGAGGGGAAAGACCCAGTACTTC. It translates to CSVEGGGRGKTQYF.

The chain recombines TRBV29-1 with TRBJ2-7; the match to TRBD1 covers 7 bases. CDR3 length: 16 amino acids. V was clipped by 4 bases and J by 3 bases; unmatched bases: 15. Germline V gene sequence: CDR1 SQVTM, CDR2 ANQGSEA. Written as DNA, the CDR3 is TGCAGCGTTGTCGCGGTGTGGGGGACAGCGCACTACGAGCAGTACTTC. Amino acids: CSVVAVWGTAHYEQYF.

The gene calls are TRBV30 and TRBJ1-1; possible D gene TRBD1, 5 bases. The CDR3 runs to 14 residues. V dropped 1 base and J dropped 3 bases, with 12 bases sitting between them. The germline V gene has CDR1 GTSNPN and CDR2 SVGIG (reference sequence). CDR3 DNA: TGTGCCTGGAGTGGTACAGGTTTGGACACTGAAGCTTTCTTT. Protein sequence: CAWSGTGLDTEAFF.

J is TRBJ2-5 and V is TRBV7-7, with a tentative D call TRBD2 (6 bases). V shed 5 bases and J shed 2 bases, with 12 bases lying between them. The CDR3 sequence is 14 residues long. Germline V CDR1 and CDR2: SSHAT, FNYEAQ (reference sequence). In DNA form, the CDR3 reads TGTGCCAGCAGCCCCCGGGAGCGGCAAGAGACCCAGTACTTC. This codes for CASSPRERQETQYF.

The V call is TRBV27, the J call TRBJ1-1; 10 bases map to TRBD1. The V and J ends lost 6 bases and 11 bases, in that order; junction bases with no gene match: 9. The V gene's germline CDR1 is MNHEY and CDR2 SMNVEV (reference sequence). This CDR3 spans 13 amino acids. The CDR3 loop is CASRRQGAVEAFF. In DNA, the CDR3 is TGTGCCAGCAGACGACAGGGGGCCGTGGAGGCTTTCTTT.

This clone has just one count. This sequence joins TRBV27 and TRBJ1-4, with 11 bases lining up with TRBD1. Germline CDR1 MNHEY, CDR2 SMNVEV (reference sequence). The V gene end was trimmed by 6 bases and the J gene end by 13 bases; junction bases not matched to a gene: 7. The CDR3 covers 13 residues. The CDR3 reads CASRIPGQGVLFF. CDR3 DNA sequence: TGTGCCAGCAGAATACCGGGACAGGGGGTACTGTTTTTT.

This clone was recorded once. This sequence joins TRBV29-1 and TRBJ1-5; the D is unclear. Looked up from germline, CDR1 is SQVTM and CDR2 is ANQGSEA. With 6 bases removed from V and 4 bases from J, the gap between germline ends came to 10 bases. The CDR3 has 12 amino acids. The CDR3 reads CSVRSGNQPQHF. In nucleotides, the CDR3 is TGCAGCGTCCGATCTGGGAATCAGCCCCAGCATTTT.

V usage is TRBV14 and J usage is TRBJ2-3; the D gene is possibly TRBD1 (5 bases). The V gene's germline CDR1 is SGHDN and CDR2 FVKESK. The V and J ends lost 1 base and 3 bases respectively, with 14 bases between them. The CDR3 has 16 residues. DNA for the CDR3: TGTGCCAGCAGCCAAGTCGGCAGGGTGAGGACAGATACGCAGTATTTT. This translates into CASSQVGRVRTDTQYF.

The CDR3 loop is CASSLEGSGRQRTYEQYF. As DNA, the CDR3 is TGTGCCAGCAGCTTAGAGGGTAGCGGGAGGCAGAGGACCTACGAGCAGTACTTC. The V gene is TRBV7-9, the J gene TRBJ2-7, with 10 bases fitting TRBD2. Germline CDR1 and CDR2: SEHNR and FQNEAQ (reference sequence). The CDR3 loop spans 18 amino acids. J lost 2 bases, V lost 1 base, and 11 bases had no gene match. Full variable domain (remainder filled in from reference TRBV7-9 and TRBJ2-7): DTGVSQNPRHKITKRGQNVTFRCDPISEHNRLYWYRQTLGQGPEFLTYFQNEAQLEKSRLLSDRFSAERPKGSFSTLEIQRTEQGDSAMYLCASSLEGSGRQRTYEQYFGPGTRLTVT.

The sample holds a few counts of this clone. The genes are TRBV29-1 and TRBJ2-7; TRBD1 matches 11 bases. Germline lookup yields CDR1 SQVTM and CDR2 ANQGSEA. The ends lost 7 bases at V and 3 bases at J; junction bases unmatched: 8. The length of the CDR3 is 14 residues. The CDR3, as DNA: TGCAGCGCCCGAAGGGGACAGGGGGACTACGAGCAGTACTTC. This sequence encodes CSARRGQGDYEQYF.

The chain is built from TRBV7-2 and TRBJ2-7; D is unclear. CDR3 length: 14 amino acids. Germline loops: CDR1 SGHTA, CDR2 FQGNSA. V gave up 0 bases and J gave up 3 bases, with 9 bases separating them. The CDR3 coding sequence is TGTGCCAGCAGCTTAGCGCTAACCAACTACGAGCAGTACTTC. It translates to CASSLALTNYEQYF.

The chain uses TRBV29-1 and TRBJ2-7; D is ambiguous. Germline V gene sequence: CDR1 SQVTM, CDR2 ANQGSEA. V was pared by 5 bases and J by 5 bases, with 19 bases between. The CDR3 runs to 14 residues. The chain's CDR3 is CSVRTLLSSHEQYF. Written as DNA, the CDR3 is TGCAGCGTTCGGACCCTCCTTAGCAGCCACGAGCAGTACTTC.

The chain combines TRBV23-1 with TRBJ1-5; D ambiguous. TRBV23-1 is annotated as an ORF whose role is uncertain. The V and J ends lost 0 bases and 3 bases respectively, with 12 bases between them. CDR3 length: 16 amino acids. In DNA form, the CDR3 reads TGCGCCAGCAGTCAATCGAGGCAGGAGATCAATCAGCCCCAGCATTTT. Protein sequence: CASSQSRQEINQPQHF.

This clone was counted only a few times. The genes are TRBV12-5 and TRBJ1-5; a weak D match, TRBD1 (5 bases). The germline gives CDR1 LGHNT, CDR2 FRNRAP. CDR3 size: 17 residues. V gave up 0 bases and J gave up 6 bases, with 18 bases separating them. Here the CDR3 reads CASGLVQFGSGLQPQHF. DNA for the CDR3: TGTGCTAGTGGTTTGGTACAGTTCGGGTCAGGGCTTCAGCCCCAGCATTTT.

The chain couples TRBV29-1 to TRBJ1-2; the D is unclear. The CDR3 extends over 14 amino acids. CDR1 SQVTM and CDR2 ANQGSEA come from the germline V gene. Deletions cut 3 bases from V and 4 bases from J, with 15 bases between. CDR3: CSVDTLAGVYGYTF. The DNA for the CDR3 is TGCAGCGTTGATACTTTGGCTGGGGTCTATGGCTACACCTTC. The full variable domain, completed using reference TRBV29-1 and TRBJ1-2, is SAVISQKPSRDICQRGTSLTIQCQVDSQVTMMFWYRQQPGQSLTLIATANQGSEATYESGFVIDKFPISRPNLTFSTLTVSNMSPEDSSIYLCSVDTLAGVYGYTFGSGTRLTVV.

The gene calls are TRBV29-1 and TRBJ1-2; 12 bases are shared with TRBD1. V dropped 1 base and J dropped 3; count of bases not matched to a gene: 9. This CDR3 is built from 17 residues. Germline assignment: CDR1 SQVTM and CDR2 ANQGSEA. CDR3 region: CSVEGISGTGGDYGYTF. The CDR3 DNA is TGCAGCGTTGAAGGGATATCCGGGACAGGGGGCGACTATGGCTACACCTTC. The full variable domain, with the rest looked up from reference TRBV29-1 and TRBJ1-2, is SAVISQKPSRDICQRGTSLTIQCQVDSQVTMMFWYRQQPGQSLTLIATANQGSEATYESGFVIDKFPISRPNLTFSTLTVSNMSPEDSSIYLCSVEGISGTGGDYGYTFGSGTRLTVV.

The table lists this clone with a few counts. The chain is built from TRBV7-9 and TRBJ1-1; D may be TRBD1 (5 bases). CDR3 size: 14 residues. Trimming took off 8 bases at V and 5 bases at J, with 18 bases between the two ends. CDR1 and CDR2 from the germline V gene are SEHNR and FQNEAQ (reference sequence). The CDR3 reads CASSRRQGNTEAFF. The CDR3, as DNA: TGTGCCAGCTCCAGACGGCAGGGAAATACTGAAGCTTTCTTT.

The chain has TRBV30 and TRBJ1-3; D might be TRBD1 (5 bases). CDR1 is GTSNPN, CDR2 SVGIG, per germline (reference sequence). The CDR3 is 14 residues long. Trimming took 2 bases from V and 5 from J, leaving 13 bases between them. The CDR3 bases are TGTGCCTGGAGTATGGGGCAGCCGCGAAACACCATATATTTT. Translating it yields CAWSMGQPRNTIYF.

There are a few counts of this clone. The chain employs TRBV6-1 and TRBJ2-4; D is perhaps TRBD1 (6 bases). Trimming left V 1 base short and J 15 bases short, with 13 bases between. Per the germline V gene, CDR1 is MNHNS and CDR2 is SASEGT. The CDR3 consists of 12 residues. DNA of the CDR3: TGTGCCAGCAGTGAAGGGTATGGCAGGGGGTACTTC. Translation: CASSEGYGRGYF.

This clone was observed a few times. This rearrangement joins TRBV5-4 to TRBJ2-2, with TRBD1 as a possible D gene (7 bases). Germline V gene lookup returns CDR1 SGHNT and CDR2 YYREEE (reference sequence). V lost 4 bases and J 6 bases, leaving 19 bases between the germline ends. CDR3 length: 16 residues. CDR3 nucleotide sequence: TGTGCCAGCAGCGAGGGGGCAGACCGGAGGGCCGGGGAGCTGTTTTTT. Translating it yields CASSEGADRRAGELFF.

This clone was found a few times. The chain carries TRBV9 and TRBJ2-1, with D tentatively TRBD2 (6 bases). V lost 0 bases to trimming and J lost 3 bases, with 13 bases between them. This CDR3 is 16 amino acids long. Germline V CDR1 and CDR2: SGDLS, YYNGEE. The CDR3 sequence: CASSVAVAAFYNEQFF. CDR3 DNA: TGTGCCAGCAGCGTAGCTGTAGCGGCCTTCTACAATGAGCAGTTCTTC.